Listed here are 8 T cell receptor beta chains from one sample, sequenced in a study of blood T cells in healthy people across ages. A J-beta primer mix and a sample-barcoded 5' primer were used in a second PCR of roughly 7 to 12 cycles. MiXCR, applied by TCRdb to the 5' RACE reads, yields one record per CDR3 protein. This table has roughly 1.5 million distinct CDR3 sequences, roughly two fifths appearing once. The specimen was blood. These receptors originate from a young woman in good health.

In its sample, this clonotype was seen a few times. The chain joins TRBV7-2 to TRBJ2-7; D is unclear. The CDR3 consists of 14 residues. Per germline, CDR1 SGHTA and CDR2 FQGNSA. With 1 base removed from V and 2 bases from J, the gap between germline ends came to 9 bases. CDR3 residues: CASSLVTGTYEQYF. In DNA form, the CDR3 reads TGTGCCAGCAGCTTAGTTACTGGAACCTACGAGCAGTACTTC. Full variable domain (outside the CDR3, taken from reference TRBV7-2 and TRBJ2-7): GAGVSQSPSNKVTEKGKDVELRCDPISGHTALYWYRQSLGQGLEFLIYFQGNSAPDKSGLPSDRFSAERTGGSVSTLTIQRTQQEDSAVYLCASSLVTGTYEQYFGPGTRLTVT.

This rearrangement joins TRBV25-1 to TRBJ1-2; TRBD1 matches at 7 bases. Germline CDR1 is MGHDK and CDR2 is SYGVNS. This CDR3 spans 13 amino acids. The trim removed 6 bases at V and 8 bases at J, leaving 9 bases unmatched. The CDR3, as DNA: TGTGCCAGCAGCCTGACAGGGCTTGGGGGCTACACCTTC. Its protein is CASSLTGLGGYTF.

The J gene is TRBJ2-3, the V gene TRBV27; D remains unclear. V lost 1 base to trimming and J lost 1 base, with 6 bases between them. Germline-derived CDR1 and CDR2 are MNHEY and SMNVEV (reference sequence). The CDR3 extends over 14 amino acids. The CDR3 nucleotides read TGTGCCAGCAGTTTATTCACTGGCACAGATACGCAGTATTTT. Encoded protein: CASSLFTGTDTQYF.

This chain uses TRBV6-1 with TRBJ1-1; D call uncertain. The CDR3 totals 16 residues. CDR1 MNHNS and CDR2 SASEGT come from the germline V gene. The V and J ends lost 3 bases and 3 bases respectively, with 17 bases between them. The CDR3 bases are TGTGCCAGCAGTGACGTGTTCGAGTTGCTGGACACTGAAGCTTTCTTT. Translated, it gives CASSDVFELLDTEAFF.

V is TRBV15 and J is TRBJ2-1, with 10 nucleotides matching TRBD2. The V and J ends lost 3 bases and 4 bases, in that order; junction bases with no gene match: 3. This CDR3 contains 15 residues. CDR1 LNHNV and CDR2 YYDKDF come from the germline V gene (reference sequence). The CDR3 spells CATSRGLATYNEQFF. The DNA for the CDR3 is TGTGCCACCAGCAGGGGACTAGCGACATACAATGAGCAGTTCTTC.

This chain uses TRBV11-2 with TRBJ2-1; TRBD2 is a possible D gene (5 bases). The CDR3 consists of 17 residues. Germline assignment: CDR1 SGHAT and CDR2 FQNNGV. The V end was cut by 1 base, the J end by 0 bases, with 13 bases between. Here the CDR3 reads CASSLGERRSSYNEQFF. DNA of the CDR3: TGTGCCAGCAGCTTAGGAGAGCGGAGGAGCTCCTACAATGAGCAGTTCTTC.

This clonotype was recorded a few times. The CDR3 DNA reads TGTGCCAGCAGCCCGCCGGGACTAGCGGGGTTGACCCAGTACTTC. Residues: CASSPPGLAGLTQYF. The chain carries TRBV3-1 and TRBJ2-7; 13 nucleotides line up with TRBD2. With the DNA end fitting TRBJ2-5 better, the J assignment may be wrong. CDR1 and CDR2 (germline): LGHDT, YNNKEL (reference sequence). The length of the CDR3 is 15 residues.

This clonotype was detected a few times. This sequence joins TRBV20-1 and TRBJ1-2, with a possible D match to TRBD1 (6 bases). CDR1 and CDR2 from the germline V gene are DFQATT and SNEGSKA (reference sequence). This CDR3 has 12 amino acids. V lost 2 bases to trimming and J lost 6 bases, with 10 bases between them. The CDR3 DNA follows: TGCAGTGCTAGAAAAGGGGGAGATGGCTACACCTTC. Residues: CSARKGGDGYTF.